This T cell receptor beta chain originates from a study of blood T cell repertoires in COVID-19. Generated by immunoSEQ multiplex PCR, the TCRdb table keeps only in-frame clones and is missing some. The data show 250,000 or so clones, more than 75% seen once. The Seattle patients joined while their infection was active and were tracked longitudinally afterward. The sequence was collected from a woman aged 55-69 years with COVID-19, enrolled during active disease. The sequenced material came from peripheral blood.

CDR3 bases: TGTGCCAGCAGCCCCCGGACAGGTGCTTACAATGAGCAGTTCTTC. Translated, it gives CASSPRTGAYNEQFF. This chain links TRBV14 with TRBJ2-1; 7 bases map to TRBD1. Losses at the gene ends were 4 bases for V and 4 bases for J; bases not matched to a gene: 7. The CDR3 totals 15 residues. Per germline, CDR1 SGHDN and CDR2 FVKESK. The whole variable domain, remainder taken from reference TRBV14 and TRBJ2-1, is EAGVTQFPSHSVIEKGQTVTLRCDPISGHDNLYWYRRVMGKEIKFLLHFVKESKQDESGMPNNRFLAERTGGTYSTLKVQPAELEDSGVYFCASSPRTGAYNEQFFGPGTRLTVL.